This T cell receptor (beta chain) was captured by sequencing in a study of blood T cell repertoires in COVID-19. Turning to the study itself: Sources were T cells, B-cell-depleted T cells, or PBMCs; the material itself was cDNA or gDNA.

In the authors' workflow: Using reference gene primer amplification, nucleated cell counts were estimated. Assay: immunoSEQ multiplex PCR; the TCRdb copy retains only in-frame clones and omits some. The V and J calls and clone size are taken from that table; D and trimming were inferred from the DNA. Among under 300,000 clones, 84% were seen once, and the ten largest hold roughly 4%. Sequences were obtained from peripheral blood. This clonotype was sampled from a man aged 50-60 years with acute or convalescent COVID-19.

The CDR3 loop reads CASRPRFGGGNEQFF. The CDR3 region has the DNA TGTGCCAGTAGACCCCGTTTTGGGGGCGGCAATGAGCAGTTCTTC. The chain combines TRBV19 with TRBJ2-1, with D perhaps TRBD1 (6 bases). The CDR3 consists of 15 residues. Per the germline V gene, CDR1 is LNHDA and CDR2 is SQIVND (reference sequence). V was shortened by 6 bases and J by 6 bases, with 18 bases between the two germline ends.